This entry lists 15 T cell receptor beta chains sequenced from one sample in a study of graft-versus-host responses after intestinal transplantation. Here immunoSEQ multiplex PCR was the method, and the copy in TCRdb shows in-frame clones only, minus some. The sample holds 19,000 or so clones, roughly 86% seen once. Material: PBMCs, obtained 230 to 240 days after intestinal transplant. Receptors originate from a human patient who received an intestinal transplant, so some T cells may come from the graft donor.

The chain carries TRBV5-6 and TRBJ2-1; D possibly matches TRBD1 or TRBD2 (5 bases each). This CDR3 comprises 15 residues. The ends were cut back, 3 bases at V and 6 bases at J, with 16 bases in the middle. Germline CDR1 is SGHDT and CDR2 is YYEEEE. For the CDR3, the DNA is TGTGCCAGCAGCTCCCCCGCGTTGAGGGGCAATGAGCAGTTCTTC. Translation gives CASSSPALRGNEQFF.

The chain combines TRBV5-4 with TRBJ1-6; D ambiguous. The germline gives CDR1 SGHNT, CDR2 YYREEE (reference sequence). CDR3 length: 12 residues. Trimming removed 0 bases from V and 11 bases from J, with 6 bases in between. CDR3 bases: TGTGCCAGCAGCTTGGATAGGGCACCCCTCCACTTT. Translated: CASSLDRAPLHF.

The V and J genes are TRBV27 and TRBJ2-2; 9 bases fit TRBD2. CDR1 and CDR2 (germline): MNHEY, SMNVEV (reference sequence). V was pared by 3 bases and J by 0 bases, with 8 bases of the junction left unmatched. The length of the CDR3 is 18 residues. CDR3 sequence (DNA): TGTGCCAGCAGTTTCTTGACCCCTAGCGGGGCGAACACCGGGGAGCTGTTTTTT. Encoded protein: CASSFLTPSGANTGELFF.

The chain couples TRBV5-1 to TRBJ2-7, with 7 bases that match TRBD2. This CDR3 spans 16 amino acids. V was clipped by 7 bases and J by 5 bases; unmatched bases: 18. Germline CDR1 and CDR2: SGHRS and YFSETQ. CDR3 coding DNA: TGCGCCAGCCGAGACTTAGCGGGCCCTGTAAACCACGAGCAGTACTTC. Amino acids: CASRDLAGPVNHEQYF.

The V and J genes are TRBV9 and TRBJ1-1; TRBD1 matches 10 bases. V was clipped by 3 bases and J by 8 bases; unmatched bases: 4. This CDR3 region has 13 residues. CDR1 SGDLS and CDR2 YYNGEE come from the germline V gene. Here the CDR3 reads CASSAGQGVEAFF. The CDR3 region has the DNA TGTGCCAGCAGCGCCGGACAGGGGGTCGAAGCTTTCTTT.

This rearrangement joins TRBV20-1 to TRBJ1-1; possible D gene TRBD1, 6 bases. The CDR3 loop spans 10 amino acids. Trimming pared 6 bases from V and 7 bases from J, leaving 9 bases between. CDR1 and CDR2 (germline): DFQATT, SNEGSKA (reference sequence). The CDR3 spells CSARGNEAFF. The CDR3 DNA follows: TGCAGTGCAAGGGGGAATGAAGCTTTCTTT.

This clone has only one observation. The rearrangement joins TRBV13 to TRBJ2-7; the D is unclear. V gave up 0 bases and J gave up 0 bases, with 6 bases separating them. Germline V gives CDR1 PRHDT, CDR2 FYEKMQ (reference sequence). This CDR3 contains 14 residues. CDR3 residues: CASSLGRASYEQYF. The CDR3 DNA reads TGTGCCAGCAGCTTAGGACGGGCCTCCTACGAGCAGTACTTC.

This chain links TRBV9 with TRBJ2-7; D perhaps matches TRBD1 (6 bases). The V end lost 4 bases, the J end lost 4 bases, and 18 bases lay between the germline ends. CDR1 is SGDLS and CDR2 is YYNGEE in the germline V gene. This CDR3 is built from 15 residues. The CDR3 is CASSPQGNPLYEQYF. In DNA, the CDR3 is TGTGCCAGCAGCCCCCAGGGGAACCCCCTATACGAGCAGTACTTC.

This chain connects TRBV7-9 to TRBJ2-1; TRBD2 matches at 10 bases. Losses at the gene ends were 2 bases for V and 7 bases for J; bases not matched to a gene: 8. This CDR3 has 16 residues. Germline assignment: CDR1 SEHNR and CDR2 FQNEAQ (reference sequence). The CDR3, as DNA: TGTGCCAGCAGCTTACTAGCGGGGGTGATTGATAATGAGCAGTTCTTC. Protein product: CASSLLAGVIDNEQFF.

This clone has only one observation. The chain carries TRBV27 and TRBJ1-1; D remains unclear. Trimming removed 6 bases at V and 4 bases at J, with 18 bases between. This CDR3 region has 15 residues. CDR1 and CDR2 (germline): MNHEY, SMNVEV (reference sequence). CDR3 residues: CASSLLTSSGTEAFF. The DNA of the CDR3 is TGTGCCAGCAGCCTTCTGACTTCCTCGGGCACTGAAGCTTTCTTT.

This rearrangement joins TRBV4-1 to TRBJ2-2, with 8 bases identical to TRBD1. Germline trimming cut 1 base from V and 1 base from J; bases unmatched to any gene: 14. Germline V CDR1 and CDR2: MGHRA, YSYEKL. The CDR3 is made up of 20 amino acids. The CDR3 region has the DNA TGCGCCAGCAGCCAAGGACCCGGGACAGGTAGCCGTCGGAACACCGGGGAGCTGTTTTTT. This encodes CASSQGPGTGSRRNTGELFF.

The chain has TRBV29-1 and TRBJ2-7, with D perhaps TRBD1 (6 bases). The CDR3 is made up of 11 amino acids. Germline V gene sequence: CDR1 SQVTM, CDR2 ANQGSEA. The ends were cut back, 7 bases at V and 3 bases at J, with 10 bases in the middle. The DNA for the CDR3 is TGCAGCGCAGGACAGTTCTACGAGCAGTACTTC. Translating gives CSAGQFYEQYF.

This chain connects TRBV5-4 to TRBJ1-6, with D unresolved. The germline V gene encodes CDR1 SGHNT and CDR2 YYREEE (reference sequence). V lost 1 base and J lost 9, with 8 bases in between. The CDR3 runs to 13 residues. The DNA for the CDR3 is TGTGCCAGCAGCTTGCCCCCTGGTTCACCCCTCCACTTT. It specifies CASSLPPGSPLHF. Full variable domain (outside the CDR3, taken from reference TRBV5-4 and TRBJ1-6): ETGVTQSPTHLIKTRGQQVTLRCSSQSGHNTVSWYQQALGQGPQFIFQYYREEENGRGNFPPRFSGLQFPNYSSELNVNALELDDSALYLCASSLPPGSPLHFGNGTRLTVT.

The rearrangement links TRBV27 to TRBJ2-5; D possibly corresponds to TRBD2 (6 bases). The CDR3 spans 14 residues. Trimming cost V 6 bases and J 0 bases, with 11 bases left between them. The germline V gene encodes CDR1 MNHEY and CDR2 SMNVEV (reference sequence). The CDR3 spells CASRGSGYQETQYF. Written as DNA, the CDR3 is TGTGCCAGCAGGGGAAGCGGGTACCAAGAGACCCAGTACTTC.

The rearrangement uses TRBV5-6 and TRBJ2-3; the D is unclear. V lost 1 base and J lost 4, with 13 bases in between. This CDR3 has 15 amino acids. Germline V lookup: CDR1 SGHDT, CDR2 YYEEEE. This CDR3 is CASSLSRFRPDTQYF. The CDR3 DNA reads TGTGCCAGCAGCTTGTCACGCTTCCGTCCAGATACGCAGTATTTT.